Described below is a single TCR beta chain sequence and its context. Seattle patients were enrolled while actively infected and followed longitudinally. The data were obtained in a study of blood T cell repertoires in COVID-19. The V segment lost 2 bases and the J segment 7 bases; nucleotides outside the gene matches: 6. This CDR3 contains 15 residues. Germline loops: CDR1 MNHNS, CDR2 SASEGT. As processed by the authors: Reference gene primers were amplified, and this amplification served to estimate nucleated cell counts. The repertoire was sequenced with immunoSEQ multiplex PCR; TCRdb's copy has only in-frame clones and lacks some. V, J and clone size were drawn from that table, and D and trimming were deduced from the DNA. This sample has approximately 300,000 clones; 80% to 95% occur once, and the top ten carry 6.5% to 8%.

The clonotype comes from a woman aged 30 to 39 with COVID-19, enrolled during active disease. The sequencing input was peripheral blood. V is TRBV6-1 and J is TRBJ2-7, with 12 bases that match TRBD2. The CDR3 sequence is CASSESSSGRGEQYF. The CDR3 nucleotides read TGTGCCAGCAGTGAATCGTCTAGCGGGAGGGGAGAGCAGTACTTC.